What follows are 15 T cell receptor beta chains derived from one specimen sequenced in a study of T cells expressing NK-cell markers (dated by TCRdb to 2020 to 2021). Library prep was done by 5' RACE. The run used an Illumina HiSeq 2000. TCRdb reprocessed the reads into one record per CDR3 protein sequence, lacking DNA. This sample's clone table shows some 460,000 distinct CDR3 sequences. The leading ten clones occupy approximately 1.4% of the sample. The material sequenced was blood T cells: a sorted CD56 or NKG2C T cell subset, CD4+ or CD8+ T cells, or bulk PBMC T cells (not recorded which). Source of these receptors: a woman aged 45-60 years in good health. Donor details come from another sample of the same person, matched by shared clones.

J is TRBJ1-2 and V is TRBV12-3 or TRBV12-4. CDR3 length equals 14 residues. CDR3 protein: CASSFFAGKGGYTF.

The CDR3 region is CAWTSLGRGTGELFF. The V call is TRBV30, the J call TRBJ2-2; TCRdb's D gene call, TRBD1, goes unchecked for lack of DNA. The CDR3 length is 15 residues. Germline CDR1 is GTSNPN and CDR2 is SVGIG (reference sequence).

This rearrangement joins TRBV11-1 to TRBJ2-3; TCRdb designates TRBD1, a call that cannot be tested without DNA. CDR1 and CDR2 from the germline V gene are SGHAT and FQDESV (reference sequence). The CDR3 has 21 residues. The CDR3: CASSSFSPDDGHRGRTDTQYF. The full variable domain, its missing parts supplied by reference TRBV11-1 and TRBJ2-3, is EAEVAQSPRYKITEKSQAVAFWCDPISGHATLYWYRQILGQGPELLVQFQDESVVDDSQLPKDRFSAERLKGVDSTLKIQPAELGDSAMYLCASSSFSPDDGHRGRTDTQYFGPGTRLTVL.

The V call is TRBV24-1, the J call TRBJ1-1. The CDR3 length is 14 residues. From germline, CDR1 is KGHDR and CDR2 SFDVKD. Here the CDR3 reads CATSDPAKNTEAFF.

The rearrangement links TRBV14 to TRBJ2-1; the D gene TCRdb calls, TRBD2, cannot be checked with no DNA. Germline V gene data show CDR1 as SGHDN and CDR2 as FVKESK. The CDR3 runs 14 residues. CDR3: CASRAGSSYNEQFF.

J is TRBJ2-3 and V is TRBV7-6. Germline CDR1 is SGHVS and CDR2 is FNYEAQ. The CDR3 consists of 12 residues. This chain's CDR3 is CASSLHGDTQYF.

This chain's CDR3 is CASSLIGTNTGELFF. The gene calls are TRBV5-6 and TRBJ2-2; TCRdb indicates TRBD1, and absent DNA this call remains unverified. Germline V gene lookup returns CDR1 SGHDT and CDR2 YYEEEE. This CDR3 has 15 residues.

This chain links TRBV15 with TRBJ1-1; without DNA, the TCRdb call of TRBD1 cannot be checked. Germline CDR1 and CDR2: LNHNV and YYDKDF (reference sequence). The CDR3 runs to 16 residues. This CDR3 is CATSRDGTRGNTEAFF.

The genes are TRBV9 and TRBJ1-1. Germline V CDR1 and CDR2: SGDLS, YYNGEE. CDR3 size: 13 residues. The CDR3 sequence is CASSAGGGLGAFF.

The chain is built from TRBV4-1 and TRBJ2-3; the D call of TRBD1 rests on TCRdb alone, since no DNA is present to check it. CDR3 length equals 17 residues. Germline V CDR1 and CDR2: MGHRA, YSYEKL. CDR3 sequence: CASSQESSGVRTDTQYF.

V is TRBV10-1 and J is TRBJ2-7; as DNA is missing, the TRBD1 call by TCRdb cannot be tested. The CDR3 loop spans 13 amino acids. The germline V gene encodes CDR1 WNHNN and CDR2 SYGVQD (reference sequence). The CDR3 sequence: CASSGEPTYEQYF.

V and J are TRBV5-1 and TRBJ2-1. The CDR3 sequence is 15 residues long. Germline assignment: CDR1 SGHRS and CDR2 YFSETQ. The CDR3 loop reads CASSAMLGIYNEQFF. The full variable domain, in which reference TRBV5-1 and TRBJ2-1 provide the parts outside the CDR3, is KAGVTQTPRYLIKTRGQQVTLSCSPISGHRSVSWYQQTPGQGLQFLFEYFSETQRNKGNFPGRFSGRQFSNSRSEMNVSTLELGDSALYLCASSAMLGIYNEQFFGPGTRLTVL.

This chain uses TRBV7-8 with TRBJ2-7; absent DNA, TCRdb's TRBD2 call cannot be checked. The CDR3 is 14 amino acids. The germline CDR1 and CDR2 sequences are SGHVS and FQNEAQ. The CDR3 spells CASSKSGSGGEQYF.

The chain recombines TRBV29-1 with TRBJ2-4; TCRdb's D call of TRBD2 is untestable without DNA. The CDR3 contains 12 residues. The germline V gene encodes CDR1 SQVTM and CDR2 ANQGSEA. The CDR3 is CSVEGEVGIQYF.

CDR3 in amino acids: CVAGASGSNEQFF. The rearrangement links TRBV6-1 to TRBJ2-1; TCRdb proposes TRBD2, but this gene call is untestable without DNA. The germline gives CDR1 MNHNS, CDR2 SASEGT. The CDR3 contains 13 residues.